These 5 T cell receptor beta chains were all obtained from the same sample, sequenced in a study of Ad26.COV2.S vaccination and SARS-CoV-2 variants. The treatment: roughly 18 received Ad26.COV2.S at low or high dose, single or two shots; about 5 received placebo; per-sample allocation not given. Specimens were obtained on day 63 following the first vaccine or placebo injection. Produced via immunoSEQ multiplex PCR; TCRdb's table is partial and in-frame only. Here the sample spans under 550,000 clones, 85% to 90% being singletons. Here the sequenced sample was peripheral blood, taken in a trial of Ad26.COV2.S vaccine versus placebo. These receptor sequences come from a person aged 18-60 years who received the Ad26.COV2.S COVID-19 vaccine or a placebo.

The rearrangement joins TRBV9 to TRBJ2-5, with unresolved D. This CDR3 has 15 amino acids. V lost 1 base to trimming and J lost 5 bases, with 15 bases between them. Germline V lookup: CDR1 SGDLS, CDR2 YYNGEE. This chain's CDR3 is CASSVRFGVGETQYF. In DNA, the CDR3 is TGTGCCAGCAGCGTAAGGTTTGGGGTCGGGGAGACCCAGTACTTC. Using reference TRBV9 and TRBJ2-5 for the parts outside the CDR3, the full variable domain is DSGVTQTPKHLITATGQRVTLRCSPRSGDLSVYWYQQSLDQGLQFLIQYYNGEERAKGNILERFSAQQFPDLHSELNLSSLELGDSALYFCASSVRFGVGETQYFGPGTRLLVL.

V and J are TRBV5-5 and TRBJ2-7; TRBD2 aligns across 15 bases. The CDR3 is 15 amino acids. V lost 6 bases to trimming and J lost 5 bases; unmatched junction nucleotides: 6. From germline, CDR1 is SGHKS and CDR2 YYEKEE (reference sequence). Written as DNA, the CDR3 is TGTGCCAGCACCCCGGGACTAGCGGGGGGCCACGAGCAGTACTTC. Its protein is CASTPGLAGGHEQYF.

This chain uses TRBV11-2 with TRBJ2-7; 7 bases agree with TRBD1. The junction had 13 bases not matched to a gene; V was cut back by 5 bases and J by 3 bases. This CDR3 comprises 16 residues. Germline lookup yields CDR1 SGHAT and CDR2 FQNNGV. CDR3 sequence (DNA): TGTGCCAGCAGCATCAACACCGGGACAGAATTCTACGAGCAGTACTTC. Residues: CASSINTGTEFYEQYF.

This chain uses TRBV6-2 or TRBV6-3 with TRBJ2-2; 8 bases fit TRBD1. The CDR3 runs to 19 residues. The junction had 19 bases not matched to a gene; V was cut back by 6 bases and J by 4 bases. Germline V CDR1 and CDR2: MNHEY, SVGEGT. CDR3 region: CASSHPRTGSSRSTGELFF. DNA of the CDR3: TGTGCCAGCAGCCACCCAAGGACAGGGAGCTCCCGGAGCACCGGGGAGCTGTTTTTT.

In DNA form, the CDR3 reads TGTGCCAGCAGTGACCAGGGGACAGGGCGTTCACCCCTCCACTTT. Amino acids: CASSDQGTGRSPLHF. This chain joins TRBV6-1 and TRBJ1-6; 9 bases line up with TRBD1. J lost 9 bases, V lost 3 bases, and 6 bases had no gene match. The CDR3 is 15 amino acids. Germline V gene data show CDR1 as MNHNS and CDR2 as SASEGT.